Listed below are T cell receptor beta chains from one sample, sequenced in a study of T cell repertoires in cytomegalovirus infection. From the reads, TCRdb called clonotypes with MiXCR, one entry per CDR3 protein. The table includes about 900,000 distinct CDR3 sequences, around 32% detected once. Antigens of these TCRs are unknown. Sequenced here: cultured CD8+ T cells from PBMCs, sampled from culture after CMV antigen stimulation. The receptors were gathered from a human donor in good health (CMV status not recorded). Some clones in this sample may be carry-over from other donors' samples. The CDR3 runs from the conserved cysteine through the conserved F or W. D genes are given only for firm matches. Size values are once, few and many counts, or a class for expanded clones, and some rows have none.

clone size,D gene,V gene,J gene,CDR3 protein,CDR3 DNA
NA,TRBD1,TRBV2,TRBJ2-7,CAVPGTGVHEQYF,TGTGCCGTACCTGGGACAGGGGTTCACGAGCAGTACTTC
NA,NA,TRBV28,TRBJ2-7,CASSFEGYSSYEQYF,TGTGCCAGCAGTTTCGAAGGTTATAGCTCCTACGAGCAGTACTTC
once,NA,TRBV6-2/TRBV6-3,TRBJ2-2,CASSHVSTGELFF,TGTGCCAGCAGTCATGTTAGTACCGGGGAGCTGTTTTTT
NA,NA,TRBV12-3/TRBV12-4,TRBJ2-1,CASSWAGGPGYEQFF,TGTGCCAGCAGTTGGGCCGGGGGGCCTGGGTATGAGCAGTTCTTC
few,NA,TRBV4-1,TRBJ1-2,CASSHGGNGYTF,TGCGCCAGCAGCCACGGAGGGAACGGCTACACCTTC
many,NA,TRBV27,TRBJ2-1,CASSFRGDSQFF,TGTGCCAGCAGTTTTAGGGGGGATTCGCAGTTCTTC
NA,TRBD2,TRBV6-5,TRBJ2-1,CANSYSGGPYNEQFF,TGTGCCAACAGTTACTCGGGGGGGCCATACAATGAGCAGTTCTTC
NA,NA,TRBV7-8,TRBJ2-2,CASILVPGHEWELFF,TGTGCCAGCATCCTCGTCCCGGGACACGAATGGGAGCTGTTTTTT
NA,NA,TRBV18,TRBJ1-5,CASSPGSTWGNQPQHF,TGTGCCAGCTCACCGGGTTCGACGTGGGGCAATCAGCCCCAGCATTTT
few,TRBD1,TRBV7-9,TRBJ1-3,CVSSPGTGESDTIYF,TGTGTCAGCAGCCCGGGGACAGGGGAGAGCGACACCATATATTTT
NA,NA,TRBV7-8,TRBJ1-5,CASSLTPFSNQPQHF,TGTGCCAGCAGCTTAACTCCTTTTAGCAATCAGCCCCAGCATTTT
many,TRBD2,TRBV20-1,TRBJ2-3,CSALAGGVTDTQYF,TGCAGTGCCCTAGCGGGTGGGGTCACAGATACGCAGTATTTT
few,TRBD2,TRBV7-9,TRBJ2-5,CASSPPGTSETQYF,TGTGCCAGCAGCCCGCCGGGGACTAGTGAGACCCAGTACTTC
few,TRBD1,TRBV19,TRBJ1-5,CASSREYRDRIQPQHF,TGTGCCAGTAGCAGAGAATACCGGGACAGGATTCAGCCCCAGCATTTT
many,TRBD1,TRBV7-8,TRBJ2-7,CASSLLQGALYEQYF,TGTGCCAGCAGTTTGCTACAGGGGGCTTTGTACGAGCAGTACTTC
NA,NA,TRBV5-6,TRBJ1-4,CASSLSPLSPREQEKLFF,TGTGCCAGCAGCTTATCACCCCTCTCACCCAGGGAGCAAGAAAAACTGTTTTTT
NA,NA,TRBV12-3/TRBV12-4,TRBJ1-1,CASSPDMNSEAFF,TGTGCCAGCAGCCCGGACATGAACTCTGAAGCTTTCTTT
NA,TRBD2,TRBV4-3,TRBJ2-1,CASSQEALSGGAFKQFF,TGCGCCAGCAGCCAAGAGGCCTTGAGCGGGGGGGCCTTTAAGCAGTTCTTC